This T cell receptor (beta chain) was identified in a study of T-cell reconstitution after alpha-beta-depleted transplantation in children. In this sample, this clonotype turned up a few times. Its antigen is not identified. V dropped 0 bases and J dropped 3 bases, with 9 bases sitting between them. The CDR3 covers 14 residues. Per the germline V gene, CDR1 is SQVTM and CDR2 is ANQGSEA. The authors prepared the TCRbeta library with unique molecular identifiers. TCRdb itself ran the PCR reads through MiXCR, one entry per CDR3 protein. The table records roughly 350,000 distinct CDR3 sequences, around 15% of them present only once. General study points: Diversity and T-cell counts at one year after transplant derived mostly from new T cells.

V gene TRBV29-1 combines with J gene TRBJ2-1; TRBD2 might be the D (5 bases). This receptor was taken from a male patient aged 2 to 10 who had a stem cell transplant for acute lymphoblastic leukemia, so the T cells may come from the graft donor. This specimen consisted of PBMCs, mostly from graft donor cells, obtained 360 days after TCRalphabeta/CD19-depleted stem cell transplant. The CDR3 DNA is TGCAGCGTTGAAGATCTCCGGGGCTACAATGAGCAGTTCTTC. Protein sequence: CSVEDLRGYNEQFF.